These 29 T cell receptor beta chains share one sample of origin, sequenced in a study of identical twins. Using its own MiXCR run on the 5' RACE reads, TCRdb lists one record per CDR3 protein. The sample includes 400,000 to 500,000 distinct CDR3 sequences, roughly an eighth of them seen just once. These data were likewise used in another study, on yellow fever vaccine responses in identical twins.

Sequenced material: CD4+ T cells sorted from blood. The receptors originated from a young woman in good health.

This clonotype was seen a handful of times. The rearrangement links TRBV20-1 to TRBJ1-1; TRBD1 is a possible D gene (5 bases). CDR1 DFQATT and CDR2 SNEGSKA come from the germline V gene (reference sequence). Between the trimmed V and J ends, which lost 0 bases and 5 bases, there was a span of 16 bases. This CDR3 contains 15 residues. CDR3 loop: CSARDPFGGGTEAFF. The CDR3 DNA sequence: TGCAGTGCTAGAGATCCGTTTGGGGGGGGGACTGAAGCTTTCTTT.

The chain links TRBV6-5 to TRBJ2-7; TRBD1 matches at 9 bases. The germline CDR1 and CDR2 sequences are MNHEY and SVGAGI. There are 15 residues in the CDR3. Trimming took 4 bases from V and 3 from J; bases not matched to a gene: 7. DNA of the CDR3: TGTGCCAGCAGTTGGGGACAGGGTGGAATCTACGAGCAGTACTTC. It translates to CASSWGQGGIYEQYF.

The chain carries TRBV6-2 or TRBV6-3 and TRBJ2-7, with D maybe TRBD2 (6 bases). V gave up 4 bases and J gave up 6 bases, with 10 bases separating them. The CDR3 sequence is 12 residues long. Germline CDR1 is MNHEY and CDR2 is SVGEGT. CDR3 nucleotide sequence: TGTGCCAGCAGTTTGGGACTTTTCGAGCAGTACTTC. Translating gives CASSLGLFEQYF.

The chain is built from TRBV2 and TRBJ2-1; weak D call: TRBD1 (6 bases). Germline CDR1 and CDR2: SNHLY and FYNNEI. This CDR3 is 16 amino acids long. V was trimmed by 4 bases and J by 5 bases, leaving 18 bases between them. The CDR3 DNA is TGTGCCAGCAGTGCGACAGGAGGAACACTTCACAATGAGCAGTTCTTC. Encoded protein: CASSATGGTLHNEQFF.

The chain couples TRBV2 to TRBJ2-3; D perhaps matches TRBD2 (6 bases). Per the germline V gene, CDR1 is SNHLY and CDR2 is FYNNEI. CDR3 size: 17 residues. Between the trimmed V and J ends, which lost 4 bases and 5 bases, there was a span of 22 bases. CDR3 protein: CASSVILATSDRDTQYF. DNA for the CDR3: TGTGCCAGCAGTGTAATTCTAGCGACGAGCGATCGAGATACGCAGTATTTT.

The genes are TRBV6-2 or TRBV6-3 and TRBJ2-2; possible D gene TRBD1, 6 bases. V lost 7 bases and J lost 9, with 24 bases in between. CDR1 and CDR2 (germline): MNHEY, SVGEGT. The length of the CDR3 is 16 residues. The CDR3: CASIGLGTGWGRELFF. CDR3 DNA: TGTGCCAGCATTGGCCTTGGAACAGGGTGGGGCCGGGAGCTGTTTTTT.

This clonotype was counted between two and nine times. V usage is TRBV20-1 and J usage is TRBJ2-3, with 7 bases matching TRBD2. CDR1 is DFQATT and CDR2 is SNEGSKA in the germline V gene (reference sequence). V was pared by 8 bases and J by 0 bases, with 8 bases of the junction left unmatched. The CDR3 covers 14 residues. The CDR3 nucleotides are TGCAGTATCCAACTAGCGATTAGCACAGATACGCAGTATTTT. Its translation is CSIQLAISTDTQYF.

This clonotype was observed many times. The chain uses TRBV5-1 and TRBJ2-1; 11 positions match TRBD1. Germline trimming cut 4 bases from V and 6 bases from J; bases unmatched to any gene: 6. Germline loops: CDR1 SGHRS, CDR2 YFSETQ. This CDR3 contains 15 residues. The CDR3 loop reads CASSGQGAGSNEQFF. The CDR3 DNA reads TGCGCCAGCAGCGGACAGGGGGCCGGGTCCAATGAGCAGTTCTTC.

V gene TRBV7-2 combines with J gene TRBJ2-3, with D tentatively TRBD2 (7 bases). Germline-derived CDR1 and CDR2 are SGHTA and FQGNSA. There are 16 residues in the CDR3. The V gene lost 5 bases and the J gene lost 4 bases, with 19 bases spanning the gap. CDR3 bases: TGTGCCAGCAGCCCACGCAGGGGAGGGCAGCCAGATACGCAGTATTTT. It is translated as CASSPRRGGQPDTQYF.

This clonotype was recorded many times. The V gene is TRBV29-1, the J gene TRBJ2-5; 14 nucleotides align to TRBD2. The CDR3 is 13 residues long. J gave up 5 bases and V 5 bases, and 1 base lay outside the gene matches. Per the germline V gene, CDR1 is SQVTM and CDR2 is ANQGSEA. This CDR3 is CSVRLAGGETQYF. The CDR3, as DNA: TGCAGCGTTCGACTAGCGGGAGGGGAGACCCAGTACTTC.

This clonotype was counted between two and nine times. CDR3 sequence (DNA): TGTGCCAGCAGTTTAATGGGGGCTGAAGCTTTCTTT. Its protein product is CASSLMGAEAFF. The chain has TRBV12-3 or TRBV12-4 and TRBJ1-1; the D gene is possibly TRBD1 (5 bases). V was trimmed by 2 bases and J by 6 bases, leaving 7 bases between them. CDR3 length: 12 residues.

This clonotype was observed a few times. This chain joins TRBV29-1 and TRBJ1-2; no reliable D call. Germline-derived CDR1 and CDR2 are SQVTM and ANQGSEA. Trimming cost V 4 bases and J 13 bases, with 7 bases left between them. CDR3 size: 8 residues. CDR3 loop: CSVVDGTF. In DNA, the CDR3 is TGCAGCGTTGTGGATGGCACCTTC.

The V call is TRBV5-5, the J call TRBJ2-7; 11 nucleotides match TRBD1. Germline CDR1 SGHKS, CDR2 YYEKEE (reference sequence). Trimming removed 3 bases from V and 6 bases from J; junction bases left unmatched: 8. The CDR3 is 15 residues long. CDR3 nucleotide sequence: TGTGCCAGCAGCTACCTAACGGGACAGGGGGGCGAGCAGTACTTC. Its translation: CASSYLTGQGGEQYF.

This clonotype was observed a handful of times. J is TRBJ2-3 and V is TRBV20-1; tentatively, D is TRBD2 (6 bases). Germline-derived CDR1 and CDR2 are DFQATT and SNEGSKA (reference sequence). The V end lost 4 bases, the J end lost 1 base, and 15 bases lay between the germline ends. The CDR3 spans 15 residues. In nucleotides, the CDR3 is TGCAGTGCTACCGGGAGAATGGCCGGCACAGATACGCAGTATTTT. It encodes CSATGRMAGTDTQYF.

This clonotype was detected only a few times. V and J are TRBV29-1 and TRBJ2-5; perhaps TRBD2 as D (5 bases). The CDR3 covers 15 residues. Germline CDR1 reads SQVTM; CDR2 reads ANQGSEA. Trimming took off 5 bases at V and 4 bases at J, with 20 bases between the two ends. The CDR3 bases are TGCAGCGTTCCCTCCAATCGGGGTTTCGGAGAGACCCAGTACTTC. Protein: CSVPSNRGFGETQYF.

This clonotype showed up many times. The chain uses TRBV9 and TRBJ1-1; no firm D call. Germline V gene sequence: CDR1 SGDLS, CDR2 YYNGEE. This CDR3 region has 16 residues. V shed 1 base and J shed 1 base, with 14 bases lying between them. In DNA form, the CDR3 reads TGTGCCAGCAGCGTACAGGCAGGATATCGGAACACTGAAGCTTTCTTT. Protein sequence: CASSVQAGYRNTEAFF.

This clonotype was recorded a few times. The CDR3 loop reads CASSDSLGTGASYEQYF. DNA for the CDR3: TGTGCCAGCAGTGACTCACTAGGGACAGGGGCCTCCTACGAGCAGTACTTC. The chain uses TRBV2 and TRBJ2-7; 10 bases fit TRBD1. The junction had 8 bases not matched to a gene; V was cut back by 3 bases and J by 0 bases. Germline CDR1 and CDR2: SNHLY and FYNNEI. The CDR3 length is 17 residues.

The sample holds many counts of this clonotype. CDR3 residues: CASSPGRDAYTF. CDR3 coding DNA: TGCGCCAGCAGCCCCGGTAGGGACGCCTACACCTTC. This chain uses TRBV5-1 with TRBJ1-2; a possible D gene is TRBD1 (5 bases). CDR3 length: 12 amino acids. V was shortened by 4 bases and J by 10 bases, with 14 bases between the two germline ends. Germline V gene lookup returns CDR1 SGHRS and CDR2 YFSETQ.

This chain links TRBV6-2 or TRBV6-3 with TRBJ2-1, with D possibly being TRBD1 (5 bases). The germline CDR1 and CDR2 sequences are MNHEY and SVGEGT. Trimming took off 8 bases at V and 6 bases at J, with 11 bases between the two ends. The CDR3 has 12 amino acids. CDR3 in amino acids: CASARTSNEQFF. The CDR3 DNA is TGTGCCAGCGCTCGGACATCCAATGAGCAGTTCTTC.

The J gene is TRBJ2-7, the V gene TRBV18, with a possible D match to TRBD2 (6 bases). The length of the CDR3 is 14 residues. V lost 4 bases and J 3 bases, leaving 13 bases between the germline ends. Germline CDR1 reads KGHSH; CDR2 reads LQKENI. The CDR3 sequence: CASSQPTSYYEQYF. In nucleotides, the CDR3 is TGTGCCAGCTCACAACCGACTAGTTACTACGAGCAGTACTTC. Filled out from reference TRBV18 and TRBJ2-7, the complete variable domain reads NAGVMQNPRHLVRRRGQEARLRCSPMKGHSHVYWYRQLPEEGLKFMVYLQKENIIDESGMPKERFSAEFPKEGPSILRIQQVVRGDSAAYFCASSQPTSYYEQYFGPGTRLTVT.

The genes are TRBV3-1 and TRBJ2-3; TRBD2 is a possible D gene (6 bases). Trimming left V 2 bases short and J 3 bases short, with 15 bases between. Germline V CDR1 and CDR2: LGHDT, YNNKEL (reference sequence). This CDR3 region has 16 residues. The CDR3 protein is CASSQFIRGGTDTQYF. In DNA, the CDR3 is TGTGCCAGCAGCCAATTCATACGGGGAGGAACAGATACGCAGTATTTT.

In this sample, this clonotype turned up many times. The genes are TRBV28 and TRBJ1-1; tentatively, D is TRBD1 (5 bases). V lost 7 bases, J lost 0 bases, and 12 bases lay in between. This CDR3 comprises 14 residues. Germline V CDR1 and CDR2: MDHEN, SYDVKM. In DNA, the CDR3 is TGTGCCAGCATTCCGGGACCAGTGAACACTGAAGCTTTCTTT. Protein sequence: CASIPGPVNTEAFF.

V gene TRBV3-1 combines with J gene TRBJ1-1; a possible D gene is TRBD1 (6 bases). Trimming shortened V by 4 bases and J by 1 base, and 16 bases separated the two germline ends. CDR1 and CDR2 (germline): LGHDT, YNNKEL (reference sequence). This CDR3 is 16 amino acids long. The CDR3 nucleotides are TGTGCCAGCAGCCGGGGGGCTGGCGTACCGAACACTGAAGCTTTCTTT. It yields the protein CASSRGAGVPNTEAFF.

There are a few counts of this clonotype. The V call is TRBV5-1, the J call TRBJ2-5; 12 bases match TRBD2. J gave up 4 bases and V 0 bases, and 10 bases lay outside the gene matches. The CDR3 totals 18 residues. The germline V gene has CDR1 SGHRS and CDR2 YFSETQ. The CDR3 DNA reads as TGCGCCAGCAGCTTGGCCCCTAGCGGGGGGGCTACGGGAGAGACCCAGTACTTC. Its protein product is CASSLAPSGGATGETQYF.

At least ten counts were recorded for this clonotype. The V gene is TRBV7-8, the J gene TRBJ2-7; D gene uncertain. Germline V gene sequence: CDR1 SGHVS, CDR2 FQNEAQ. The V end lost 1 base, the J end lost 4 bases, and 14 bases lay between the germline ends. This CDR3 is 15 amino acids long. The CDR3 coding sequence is TGTGCCAGCAGCTTAGGGGCAGCGATCACATACGAGCAGTACTTC. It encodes CASSLGAAITYEQYF.

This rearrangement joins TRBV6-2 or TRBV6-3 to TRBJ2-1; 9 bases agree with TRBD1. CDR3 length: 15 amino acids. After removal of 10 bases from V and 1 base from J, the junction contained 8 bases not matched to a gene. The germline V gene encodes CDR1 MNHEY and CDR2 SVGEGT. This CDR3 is CATLTGTGSYNEQFF. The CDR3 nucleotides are TGTGCCACCCTAACCGGGACAGGGTCCTACAATGAGCAGTTCTTC.

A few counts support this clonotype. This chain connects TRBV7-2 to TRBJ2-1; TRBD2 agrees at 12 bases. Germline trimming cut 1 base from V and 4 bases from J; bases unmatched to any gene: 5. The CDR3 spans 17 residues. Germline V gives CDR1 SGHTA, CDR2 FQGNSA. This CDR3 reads CASSLVGLAGGYNEQFF. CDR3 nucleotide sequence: TGTGCCAGCAGCTTAGTCGGGCTAGCGGGGGGGTACAATGAGCAGTTCTTC.

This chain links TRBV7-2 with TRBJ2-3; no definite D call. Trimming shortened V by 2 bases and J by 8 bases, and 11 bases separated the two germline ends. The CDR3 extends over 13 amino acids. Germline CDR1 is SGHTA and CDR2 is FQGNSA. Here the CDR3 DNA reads TGTGCCAGCAGCTTACCCCCCCAATCTACGCAGTATTTT. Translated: CASSLPPQSTQYF.

For the CDR3, the DNA is TGTGCCATCCAGGCCCGGGGACAGGGGATCAACTATGGCTACACCTTC. As protein: CAIQARGQGINYGYTF. The rearrangement uses TRBV10-3 and TRBJ1-2; TRBD1 aligns across 10 bases. The CDR3 consists of 16 residues. From germline, CDR1 is ENHRY and CDR2 SYGVKD. Losses at the gene ends were 8 bases for V and 2 bases for J; bases not matched to a gene: 11.